This TCR beta chain was found in a study of cytomegalovirus exposure and HLA in healthy donors. Turning to the study itself: Of the donors genotyped, several hundred in all, over 80% fell in the Caucasian-associated ancestry cluster.

The CDR3 runs 14 residues. Trimming stripped 5 bases from V and 3 bases from J, with 11 bases between. CDR1 and CDR2 (germline): MGHDK, SYGVNS. In the case of this clone: Its antigen is still unknown.

Study results and limitations: Fewer N-insertions than the roughly 670-donor mean were reportedly shown by an Asian-associated ancestry cluster in a later analysis. Presence/absence comparisons presumed near-even sequencing depth among donors.

Vbeta (60) and Jbeta (13) primers were used in the PCR. Assay: immunoSEQ multiplex PCR; the TCRdb copy retains only in-frame clones and omits some. The data contain over 25,000 clones, around 64% of them singletons. The V gene is TRBV25-1, the J gene TRBJ2-1; weak D call: TRBD1 (5 bases). Sequenced input: PBMCs. The sequence was collected from a woman aged 45-65 years in good health and CMV-seronegative. The CDR3: CASSFDSRYNEQFF. The DNA for the CDR3 is TGTGCCAGCAGTTTTGACAGCCGCTACAATGAGCAGTTCTTC.